Listed below are T cell receptor beta chains from one sample, sequenced in a study of cytomegalovirus exposure and HLA in healthy donors. The data were produced by immunoSEQ multiplex PCR, yet TCRdb's version contains in-frame clones alone and is incomplete. The table shows 70,000 to 95,000 clones, with roughly 81% occurring only once. The sequenced material came from PBMCs. Source of these receptors: a woman in her twenties or thirties in good health and CMV-seronegative. CDR3s include the opening cysteine and the closing phenylalanine or tryptophan. D genes are given only for firm matches. Only some rows state a clone size, as once, few, many or a class for expanded clones.

-	-	TRBV28	TRBJ2-1	CASIDRTNSYNEQFF	TGTGCCAGCATCGACAGAACCAACTCCTACAATGAGCAGTTCTTC
TRBD2	-	TRBV9	TRBJ2-1	CASRPGTSGHNEQFF	TGTGCCAGCAGACCCGGGACTAGCGGGCACAATGAGCAGTTCTTC
TRBD1	-	TRBV19	TRBJ2-7	CASSMGQGSYEQYF	TGTGCCAGTAGTATGGGACAGGGGTCCTACGAGCAGTACTTC
TRBD2	-	TRBV7-9	TRBJ2-1	CSSSRGGLAGRYNEQFF	TGTTCCAGCAGCCGTGGTGGACTAGCGGGACGCTACAATGAGCAGTTCTTC
TRBD2	-	TRBV4-2	TRBJ2-2	CASSLTSGGTGELFF	TGTGCCAGCAGCCTGACCTCGGGGGGCACCGGGGAGCTGTTTTTT
TRBD1	-	TRBV2	TRBJ1-5	CASRRQGSYQPQHF	TGTGCCAGCAGAAGACAGGGGTCCTATCAGCCCCAGCATTTT
-	-	TRBV28	TRBJ2-7	CASSLEVGAGSYEQYF	TGTGCCAGCAGTTTAGAGGTGGGAGCGGGCTCCTACGAGCAGTACTTC
-	-	TRBV28	TRBJ2-3	CASSLVREQADTQYF	TGTGCCAGCAGTTTAGTCCGGGAGCAGGCAGATACGCAGTATTTT
TRBD1	-	TRBV5-1	TRBJ1-1	CASSTFWTGETEAFF	TGCGCCAGCAGCACGTTCTGGACAGGGGAGACTGAAGCTTTCTTT
-	-	TRBV5-5	TRBJ1-5	CASSLLGGDSNQPQHF	TGTGCCAGCAGCTTGTTAGGCGGGGATAGCAATCAGCCCCAGCATTTT
TRBD2	-	TRBV19	TRBJ2-3	CATSLAGGPDTQYF	TGTGCCACCTCTCTAGCGGGAGGACCAGATACGCAGTATTTT
TRBD2	-	TRBV28	TRBJ2-7	CASSFPQGLAERNRAYEQYF	TGTGCCAGCAGTTTCCCTCAGGGACTAGCGGAGAGGAACCGAGCCTACGAGCAGTACTTC
-	few	TRBV28	TRBJ1-1	CASSLYLGVGGDKEAFF	TGTGCCAGCAGTTTATATCTCGGCGTAGGGGGAGATAAGGAAGCTTTCTTT
-	once	TRBV7-3	TRBJ2-1	CASSSPGSSDEQFF	TGTGCCAGCAGCTCCCCCGGGAGTTCTGATGAGCAGTTCTTC
-	once	TRBV28	TRBJ2-2	CASSLLGGNTGELFF	TGTGCCAGCAGTTTATTGGGGGGGAACACCGGGGAGCTGTTTTTT
-	once	TRBV9	TRBJ2-7	CASSVRYRDYEQYF	TGTGCCAGCAGCGTCCGTTACAGGGACTACGAGCAGTACTTC
TRBD2	-	TRBV11-1	TRBJ2-1	CASSRAGGEQFF	TGTGCCAGCAGCCGTGCGGGGGGTGAGCAGTTCTTC
-	-	TRBV7-8	TRBJ1-2	CASRDPSYGYTF	TGTGCCAGCAGAGACCCTAGCTATGGCTACACCTTC
-	-	TRBV18	TRBJ2-2	CASSPPSTGELFF	TGTGCCAGCTCACCACCCTCCACCGGGGAGCTGTTTTTT
TRBD2	-	TRBV7-2	TRBJ2-1	CASSTGTSGDNEQFF	TGTGCCAGCAGCACCGGGACTAGCGGCGACAATGAGCAGTTCTTC
TRBD1	-	TRBV19	TRBJ1-1	CASRANWGWDRNTTEAFF	TGTGCCAGTAGGGCCAATTGGGGGTGGGACAGAAATACAACTGAAGCTTTCTTT
-	-	TRBV5-1	TRBJ2-1	CASSLGGRPSYNEQFF	TGCGCCAGCAGCTTGGGAGGGAGACCATCCTACAATGAGCAGTTCTTC
-	-	TRBV5-4	TRBJ2-7	CASSFRALRLAGNYEQYF	TGTGCCAGCAGCTTTCGGGCGCTCAGGTTGGCGGGGAATTACGAGCAGTACTTC
-	-	TRBV6-5	TRBJ2-5	CASSIQVAGETQYF	TGTGCCAGCAGTATCCAGGTTGCGGGGGAGACCCAGTACTTC
-	few	TRBV7-2	TRBJ2-7	CASSSYSYEQYF	TGTGCCAGCAGCTCCTATTCCTACGAGCAGTACTTC
TRBD2	-	TRBV7-7	TRBJ2-3	CASSLLAGGADTQYF	TGTGCTAGCAGCCTACTAGCGGGAGGCGCAGATACGCAGTATTTT
-	once	TRBV28	TRBJ2-7	CASRGQLYEQYF	TGTGCCAGCAGAGGACAGCTCTACGAGCAGTACTTC
-	-	TRBV7-9	TRBJ2-1	CASSLGHSSYNEQFF	TGTGCCAGCAGCTTGGGGCATAGCTCCTACAATGAGCAGTTCTTC
-	-	TRBV6-5	TRBJ2-3	CASSYWEQGRDTQYF	TGTGCCAGCAGTTACTGGGAACAGGGGAGGGATACGCAGTATTTT
-	-	TRBV28	TRBJ2-3	CASSLFQSAQYF	TGTGCCAGCAGTTTATTCCAATCGGCGCAGTATTTT
TRBD1	few	TRBV27	TRBJ2-2	CASSSHDRDTGELFF	TGTGCCAGCAGCTCCCATGACAGGGACACCGGGGAGCTGTTTTTT
-	-	TRBV2	TRBJ2-3	CASSDPRYTQYF	TGTGCCAGCAGTGATCCTAGGTATACGCAGTATTTT
-	-	TRBV5-5	TRBJ2-7	CASSSQGSFYEQYF	TGTGCCAGCAGTTCGCAGGGTTCGTTCTACGAGCAGTACTTC
-	once	TRBV19	TRBJ1-2	CAIRSGNGYTF	TGTGCCATCAGGTCCGGGAATGGCTACACCTTC
TRBD1	-	TRBV10-2	TRBJ2-7	CASSDPGTGALEQYF	TGCGCCAGCAGTGATCCCGGGACAGGGGCTCTCGAGCAGTACTTC
TRBD2	-	TRBV7-2	TRBJ2-5	CASSLASGAQETQYF	TGTGCCAGCAGCTTAGCTAGCGGGGCTCAAGAGACCCAGTACTTC
-	few	TRBV19	TRBJ2-7	CASSTYRGQGAGASGEQYF	TGTGCCAGTAGTACCTACAGGGGGCAAGGAGCGGGAGCATCGGGGGAGCAGTACTTC
-	-	TRBV27	TRBJ1-4	CASSETWANEKLFF	TGTGCCAGCAGTGAGACTTGGGCTAATGAAAAACTGTTTTTT
TRBD1	-	TRBV2	TRBJ1-2	CASRTGTNYGYTF	TGTGCCAGCAGGACAGGGACTAACTATGGCTACACCTTC
-	-	TRBV7-3	TRBJ2-3	CASSGTGSGADTQYF	TGTGCCAGCAGCGGAACCGGGAGTGGGGCAGATACGCAGTATTTT
TRBD1	-	TRBV11-1	TRBJ2-2	CASRSTTGVGTGELFF	TGTGCCAGCAGGTCCACGACAGGGGTAGGCACCGGGGAGCTGTTTTTT
TRBD1	few	TRBV19	TRBJ2-1	CASSPTGSGTGWHEQFF	TGTGCCAGTAGTCCTACAGGGTCCGGGACAGGGTGGCATGAGCAGTTCTTC